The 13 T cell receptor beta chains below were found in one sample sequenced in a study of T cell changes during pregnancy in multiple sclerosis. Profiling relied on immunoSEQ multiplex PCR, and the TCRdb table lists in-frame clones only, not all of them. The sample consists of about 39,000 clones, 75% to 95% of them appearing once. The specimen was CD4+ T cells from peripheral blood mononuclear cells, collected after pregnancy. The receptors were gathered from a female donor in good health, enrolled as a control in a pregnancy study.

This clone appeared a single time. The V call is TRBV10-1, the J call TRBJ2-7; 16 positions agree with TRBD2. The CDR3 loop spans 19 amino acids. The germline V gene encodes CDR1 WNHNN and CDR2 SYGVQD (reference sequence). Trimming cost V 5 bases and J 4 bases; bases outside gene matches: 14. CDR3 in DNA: TGCGCCAGCAGTAAGGGACTAGCGGGAGGGCCGTGGGTTTTATACGAGCAGTACTTC. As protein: CASSKGLAGGPWVLYEQYF.

The chain's CDR3 is CASRTGTGGLNTEAFF. CDR3 sequence (DNA): TGCGCCAGCAGGACCGGGACAGGGGGCTTGAACACTGAAGCTTTCTTT. The chain recombines TRBV5-1 with TRBJ1-1; 12 nucleotides align to TRBD1. Germline CDR1 reads SGHRS; CDR2 reads YFSETQ. The length of the CDR3 is 16 residues. The V segment lost 5 bases and the J segment 0 bases; nucleotides outside the gene matches: 5.

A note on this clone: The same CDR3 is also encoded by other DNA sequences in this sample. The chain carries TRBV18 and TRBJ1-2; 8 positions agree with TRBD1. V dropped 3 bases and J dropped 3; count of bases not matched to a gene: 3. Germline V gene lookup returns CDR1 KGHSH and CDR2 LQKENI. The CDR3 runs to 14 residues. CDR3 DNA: TGTGCCAGCTCACCTCTGGACAGGGACTATGGCTACACCTTC. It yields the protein CASSPLDRDYGYTF.

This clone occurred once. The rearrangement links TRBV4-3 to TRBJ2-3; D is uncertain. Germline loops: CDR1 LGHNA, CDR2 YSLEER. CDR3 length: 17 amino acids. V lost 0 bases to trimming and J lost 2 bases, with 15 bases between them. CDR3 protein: CASSQDFRGANTDTQYF. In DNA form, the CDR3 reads TGCGCCAGCAGCCAAGATTTTAGAGGAGCTAACACAGATACGCAGTATTTT.

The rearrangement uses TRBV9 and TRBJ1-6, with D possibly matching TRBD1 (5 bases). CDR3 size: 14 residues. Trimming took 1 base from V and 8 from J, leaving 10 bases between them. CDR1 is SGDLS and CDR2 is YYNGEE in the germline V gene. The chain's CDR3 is CASSVQGSDSPLHF. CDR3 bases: TGTGCCAGCAGCGTACAGGGTTCAGATTCACCCCTCCACTTT. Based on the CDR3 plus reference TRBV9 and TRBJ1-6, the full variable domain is DSGVTQTPKHLITATGQRVTLRCSPRSGDLSVYWYQQSLDQGLQFLIQYYNGEERAKGNILERFSAQQFPDLHSELNLSSLELGDSALYFCASSVQGSDSPLHFGNGTRLTVT.

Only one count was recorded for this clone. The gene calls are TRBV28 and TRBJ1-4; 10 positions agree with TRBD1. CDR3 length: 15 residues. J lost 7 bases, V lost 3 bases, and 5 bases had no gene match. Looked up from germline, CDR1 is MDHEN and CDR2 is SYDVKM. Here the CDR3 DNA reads TGTGCCAGCAGTTTTGTTGGACAGGGGGTTGAAAAACTGTTTTTT. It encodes CASSFVGQGVEKLFF.

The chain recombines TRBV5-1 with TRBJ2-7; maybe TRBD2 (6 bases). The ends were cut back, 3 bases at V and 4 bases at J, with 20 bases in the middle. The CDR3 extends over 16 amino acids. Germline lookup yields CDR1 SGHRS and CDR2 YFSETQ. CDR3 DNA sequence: TGCGCCAGCAGCTACTTACAGGAACCGGAGGGGTACGAGCAGTACTTC. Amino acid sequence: CASSYLQEPEGYEQYF.

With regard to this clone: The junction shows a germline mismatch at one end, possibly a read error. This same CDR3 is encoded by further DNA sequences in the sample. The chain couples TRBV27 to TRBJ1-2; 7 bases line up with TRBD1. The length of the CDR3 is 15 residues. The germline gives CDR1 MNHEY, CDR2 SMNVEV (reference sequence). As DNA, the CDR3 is TGTGCCAGCAGTTCTCCGACCAGGGGGGTAAGGGGCTATACCTTC. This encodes CASSSPTRGVRGYTF.

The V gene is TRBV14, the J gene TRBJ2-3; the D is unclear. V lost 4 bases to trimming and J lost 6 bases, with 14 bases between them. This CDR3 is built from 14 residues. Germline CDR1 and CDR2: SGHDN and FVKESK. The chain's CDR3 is CASSPHQAFDTQYF. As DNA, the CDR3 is TGTGCCAGCAGCCCCCATCAGGCGTTTGATACGCAGTATTTT.

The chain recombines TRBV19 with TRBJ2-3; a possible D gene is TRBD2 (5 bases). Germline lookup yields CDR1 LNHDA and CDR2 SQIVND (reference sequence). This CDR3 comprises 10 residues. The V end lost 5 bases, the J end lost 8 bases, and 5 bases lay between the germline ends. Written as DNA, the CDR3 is TGTGCCAGTAGTGGAGGTACGCAGTATTTT. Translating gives CASSGGTQYF.

The CDR3 protein is CASSPSGQVNTEAFF. In DNA, the CDR3 is TGTGCCAGCAGCCCCTCGGGACAGGTTAACACTGAAGCTTTCTTT. The V call is TRBV7-9, the J call TRBJ1-1, with TRBD1 identical over 8 bases. The CDR3 has 15 residues. Looked up from germline, CDR1 is SEHNR and CDR2 is FQNEAQ (reference sequence). Trimming took 5 bases from V and 2 from J; bases not matched to a gene: 7.

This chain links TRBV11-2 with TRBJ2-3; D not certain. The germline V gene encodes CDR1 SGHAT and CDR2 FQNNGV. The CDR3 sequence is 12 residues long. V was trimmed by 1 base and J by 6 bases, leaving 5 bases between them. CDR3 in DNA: TGTGCCAGCAGCTTAGCTCGGGATACGCAGTATTTT. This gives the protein CASSLARDTQYF.

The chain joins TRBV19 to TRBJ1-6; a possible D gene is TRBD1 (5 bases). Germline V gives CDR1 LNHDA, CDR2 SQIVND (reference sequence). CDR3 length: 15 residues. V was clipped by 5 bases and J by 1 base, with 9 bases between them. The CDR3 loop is CASSSPGSYNSPLHF. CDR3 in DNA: TGTGCCAGTAGTTCTCCAGGGTCCTATAATTCACCCCTCCACTTT.